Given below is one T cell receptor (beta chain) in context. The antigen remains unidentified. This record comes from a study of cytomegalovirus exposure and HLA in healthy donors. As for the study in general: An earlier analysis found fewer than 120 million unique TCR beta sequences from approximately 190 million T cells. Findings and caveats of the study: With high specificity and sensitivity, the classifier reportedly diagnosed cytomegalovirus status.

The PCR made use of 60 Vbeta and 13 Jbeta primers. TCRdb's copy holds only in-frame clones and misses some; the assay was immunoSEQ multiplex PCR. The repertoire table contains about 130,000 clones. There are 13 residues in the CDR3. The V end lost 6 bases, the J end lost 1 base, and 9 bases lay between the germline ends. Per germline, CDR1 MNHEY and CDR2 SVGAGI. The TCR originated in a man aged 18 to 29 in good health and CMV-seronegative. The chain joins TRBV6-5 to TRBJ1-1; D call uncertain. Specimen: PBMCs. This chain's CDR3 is CASRSDKNTEAFF. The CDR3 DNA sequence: TGTGCCAGCAGGTCCGACAAGAACACTGAAGCTTTCTTT.